These 32 T cell receptor beta chains were sequenced from one sample in a study of cytomegalovirus exposure and HLA in healthy donors. PCR primers comprised 60 Vbeta and 13 Jbeta primers. Assay used: immunoSEQ multiplex PCR; TCRdb lists only in-frame clones, some missing. Of around 150,000 clones detected, roughly 82% appear once; the ten largest clones hold 2.5% to 3%. Sequenced input: PBMCs. The receptors stem from a woman aged 45-65 years in good health and CMV-seropositive.

J is TRBJ2-1 and V is TRBV6-1; possible D gene TRBD1, 8 bases. The V end lost 2 bases, the J end lost 15 bases, and 14 bases lay between the germline ends. This CDR3 has 12 residues. Germline CDR1 and CDR2: MNHNS and SASEGT. Here the CDR3 DNA reads TGTGCCAGCAGTGAAACAGGGGGGAGGGCGTTCTTC. This sequence encodes CASSETGGRAFF.

The CDR3 spells CASRGAGGNTDTQYF. CDR3 nucleotides: TGTGCCAGCCGGGGGGCGGGGGGGAACACAGATACGCAGTATTTT. This chain joins TRBV6-5 and TRBJ2-3; 9 positions match TRBD2. The CDR3 spans 15 residues. With 8 bases clipped from V and 2 bases from J, the junction kept 8 bases outside the gene matches. Germline V gene sequence: CDR1 MNHEY, CDR2 SVGAGI.

The chain uses TRBV10-2 and TRBJ1-5; 10 nucleotides match TRBD1. V trimming: 6 bases; J trimming: 5 bases; junction bases outside the gene matches: 4. Germline V gene sequence: CDR1 WSHSY, CDR2 SAAADI. This CDR3 has 14 residues. CDR3 protein: CASSRDRGYQPQHF. The CDR3 coding sequence is TGCGCCAGCAGCAGGGACAGGGGATATCAGCCCCAGCATTTT.

This chain connects TRBV5-1 to TRBJ2-1; D may be TRBD2 (5 bases). Germline CDR1 is SGHRS and CDR2 is YFSETQ. V lost 2 bases and J 7 bases, leaving 16 bases between the germline ends. There are 15 residues in the CDR3. For the CDR3, the DNA is TGCGCCAGCAGCTTATATTCGGACGGGGAGAATGAGCAGTTCTTC. It translates to CASSLYSDGENEQFF.

This chain links TRBV2 with TRBJ1-2; 7 bases map to TRBD1. The length of the CDR3 is 13 residues. Germline lookup yields CDR1 SNHLY and CDR2 FYNNEI. Trimming took 8 bases from V and 1 from J; bases not matched to a gene: 4. CDR3 region: CASGTEGNYGYTF. The CDR3 coding sequence is TGTGCCAGCGGGACAGAGGGTAACTATGGCTACACCTTC.

The J gene is TRBJ1-2, the V gene TRBV7-8, with 8 bases aligning to TRBD1. Germline V gene lookup returns CDR1 SGHVS and CDR2 FQNEAQ. V lost 5 bases, J lost 4 bases, and 6 bases stayed unmatched. This CDR3 contains 14 residues. The CDR3 coding sequence is TGTGCCAGCAGCCCAGGGGGCTTGAGCTATGGCTACACCTTC. Amino acid sequence: CASSPGGLSYGYTF.

The CDR3 spells CASSYQGPGELFF. CDR3 nucleotide sequence: TGTGCCAGCAGTTACCAGGGTCCCGGGGAGCTGTTTTTT. This sequence joins TRBV6-5 and TRBJ2-2; a weak D match, TRBD1 (5 bases). Germline assignment: CDR1 MNHEY and CDR2 SVGAGI. Trimming removed 2 bases from V and 6 bases from J, with 7 bases in between. This CDR3 has 13 amino acids.

The chain combines TRBV7-9 with TRBJ2-4; possible D gene TRBD2, 5 bases. Germline loops: CDR1 SEHNR, CDR2 FQNEAQ (reference sequence). The CDR3 contains 16 residues. The germline V and J ends were trimmed by 1 base and 2 bases, with 12 bases remaining between them. The CDR3 loop is CASSLEEGSSKNIQYF. CDR3 nucleotides: TGTGCCAGCAGCTTAGAAGAGGGATCTTCCAAAAACATTCAGTACTTC.

V and J are TRBV7-3 and TRBJ2-5, with D perhaps TRBD1 (6 bases). This CDR3 has 16 amino acids. V lost 5 bases to trimming and J lost 9 bases, with 25 bases between them. Germline lookup yields CDR1 SGHTA and CDR2 FQGTGA. Written as DNA, the CDR3 is TGTGCCAGCAGCCCGAGGGGCGGTGGCAGGGGTGAACCCCAGTACTTC. The encoded protein is CASSPRGGGRGEPQYF.

The V call is TRBV5-1, the J call TRBJ1-1; D not resolved. CDR3 length equals 13 residues. Germline V lookup: CDR1 SGHRS, CDR2 YFSETQ. V lost 4 bases and J 6 bases, leaving 13 bases between the germline ends. The CDR3 spells CASSPRGWPEAFF. Written as DNA, the CDR3 is TGCGCCAGCAGCCCCCGGGGATGGCCTGAAGCTTTCTTT.

The chain couples TRBV9 to TRBJ2-1, with TRBD1 matching over 7 bases. Germline V CDR1 and CDR2: SGDLS, YYNGEE. The V gene end was trimmed by 3 bases and the J gene end by 4 bases; junction bases not matched to a gene: 7. The CDR3 has 15 residues. CDR3 region: CASSGQMDRYNEQFF. In DNA form, the CDR3 reads TGTGCCAGCAGCGGACAGATGGACAGGTACAATGAGCAGTTCTTC.

Only one count was recorded for this clone. The V call is TRBV5-1, the J call TRBJ1-6, with 7 bases identical to TRBD1. V gave up 4 bases and J gave up 6 bases; unmatched junction bases: 4. The CDR3 length is 14 residues. Germline values: CDR1 SGHRS, CDR2 YFSETQ. CDR3 residues: CASSPGTANSPLHF. The DNA of the CDR3 is TGCGCCAGCAGCCCTGGGACAGCTAATTCACCCCTCCACTTT. The whole variable domain, filled in from reference TRBV5-1 and TRBJ1-6, reads KAGVTQTPRYLIKTRGQQVTLSCSPISGHRSVSWYQQTPGQGLQFLFEYFSETQRNKGNFPGRFSGRQFSNSRSEMNVSTLELGDSALYLCASSPGTANSPLHFGNGTRLTVT.

The chain has TRBV19 and TRBJ2-5, with D perhaps TRBD2 (5 bases). Between the trimmed V and J ends, which lost 6 bases and 1 base, there was a span of 21 bases. Germline CDR1 LNHDA, CDR2 SQIVND (reference sequence). This CDR3 contains 17 residues. CDR3 DNA sequence: TGTGCCAGTAGCCGAGGGCGACCAGGATCGGGCCAAGAGACCCAGTACTTC. It specifies CASSRGRPGSGQETQYF.

This sequence joins TRBV10-1 and TRBJ2-5, with a tentative D call TRBD1 (6 bases). V dropped 10 bases and J dropped 4 bases, with 19 bases sitting between them. The CDR3 contains 14 residues. Germline V gives CDR1 WNHNN, CDR2 SYGVQD (reference sequence). CDR3 nucleotide sequence: TGCGCCACCCCAGGGCAGGGGAGTCGAGAGACCCAGTACTTC. This sequence encodes CATPGQGSRETQYF.

The chain links TRBV4-1 to TRBJ1-2, with D possibly matching TRBD1 (5 bases). Per the germline V gene, CDR1 is MGHRA and CDR2 is YSYEKL. The V end lost 2 bases, the J end lost 2 bases, and 9 bases lay between the germline ends. CDR3 size: 14 residues. DNA for the CDR3: TGCGCCAGCAGCCAAACCGGGGGGAACTATGGCTACACCTTC. This encodes CASSQTGGNYGYTF.

The V gene is TRBV4-1, the J gene TRBJ2-1; 11 nucleotides align to TRBD2. The length of the CDR3 is 15 residues. The germline V gene encodes CDR1 MGHRA and CDR2 YSYEKL. The junction had 9 bases not matched to a gene; V was cut back by 4 bases and J by 10 bases. The CDR3 protein is CASSPLTSGVIEQFF. DNA of the CDR3: TGCGCCAGCAGCCCCCTGACTAGCGGGGTTATCGAGCAGTTCTTC.

The rearrangement joins TRBV30 to TRBJ1-6; D is possibly TRBD1 (6 bases). Trimming cost V 6 bases and J 7 bases, with 13 bases left between them. This CDR3 comprises 13 residues. Per the germline V gene, CDR1 is GTSNPN and CDR2 is SVGIG (reference sequence). This CDR3 is CACRQGRNSPLHF. As DNA, the CDR3 is TGTGCCTGTAGGCAGGGGCGGAATTCACCCCTCCACTTT.

The chain joins TRBV27 to TRBJ2-7; 8 bases are a match to TRBD2. The CDR3 sequence is 16 residues long. Losses at the gene ends were 5 bases for V and 6 bases for J; bases not matched to a gene: 15. Germline V gives CDR1 MNHEY, CDR2 SMNVEV (reference sequence). The CDR3 DNA reads as TGTGCCAGCAGTCTTTCATCCGGGACTAGGTTGTTCGAGCAGTACTTC. Its protein is CASSLSSGTRLFEQYF.

This clone was counted once. The chain has TRBV2 and TRBJ2-7, with TRBD1 as a possible D gene (5 bases). V lost 3 bases and J lost 3, with 9 bases in between. The germline V gene has CDR1 SNHLY and CDR2 FYNNEI. The CDR3 totals 13 residues. The CDR3 DNA follows: TGTGCCAGCAGTGACGACAGCTTCTACGAGCAGTACTTC. Translating gives CASSDDSFYEQYF.

The V call is TRBV27, the J call TRBJ2-7, with D possibly matching TRBD2 (5 bases). Trimming removed 6 bases at V and 0 bases at J, with 15 bases between. The CDR3 is 15 residues long. Germline lookup yields CDR1 MNHEY and CDR2 SMNVEV (reference sequence). The CDR3 bases are TGTGCCAGCAGCCCTAGTGGTCGGGACTCCTACGAGCAGTACTTC. This encodes CASSPSGRDSYEQYF.

This clone came up a few times. The chain recombines TRBV6-1 with TRBJ1-1, with D maybe TRBD1 (6 bases). CDR1 and CDR2 (germline): MNHNS, SASEGT. The CDR3 contains 22 residues. V was cut by 2 bases and J by 8 bases, with 39 bases left in between. CDR3 sequence reads: CASSESAGGYVGRGRKIWEAFF. CDR3 sequence (DNA): TGTGCCAGCAGTGAATCAGCGGGGGGGTACGTGGGCAGGGGACGTAAAATCTGGGAAGCTTTCTTT.

V is TRBV5-5 and J is TRBJ1-4; the D gene is possibly TRBD1 (6 bases). The V end was cut by 2 bases, the J end by 4 bases, with 9 bases between. Germline CDR1 reads SGHKS; CDR2 reads YYEKEE (reference sequence). This CDR3 region has 14 residues. The CDR3 DNA reads as TGTGCCAGCAGCTTAGGACAGTATAATGAAAAACTGTTTTTT. This gives the protein CASSLGQYNEKLFF.

This clone was counted a few times. V usage is TRBV4-1 and J usage is TRBJ1-4, with D perhaps TRBD1 (6 bases). The V end lost 2 bases, the J end lost 4 bases, and 14 bases lay between the germline ends. The CDR3 totals 16 residues. CDR1 MGHRA and CDR2 YSYEKL come from the germline V gene. CDR3 protein: CASSQNPTGLNEKLFF. The CDR3 nucleotides are TGCGCCAGCAGCCAAAACCCCACAGGGCTTAATGAAAAACTGTTTTTT.

The DNA for the CDR3 is TGTGCCAGCAGCCGACAGGGGGGAGAGACCCAGTACTTC. Amino acids: CASSRQGGETQYF. The V call is TRBV11-3, the J call TRBJ2-5, with 9 bases fitting TRBD1. The CDR3 runs to 13 residues. CDR1 is SGHNT and CDR2 is YENEEA in the germline V gene. Trimming removed 5 bases from V and 4 bases from J; junction bases left unmatched: 2. Using reference TRBV11-3 and TRBJ2-5 for the parts outside the CDR3, the full variable domain is EAGVVQSPRYKIIEKKQPVAFWCNPISGHNTLYWYLQNLGQGPELLIRYENEEAVDDSQLPKDRFSAERLKGVDSTLKIQPAELGDSAVYLCASSRQGGETQYFGPGTRLLVL.

The chain couples TRBV6-6 to TRBJ2-5, with D possibly TRBD1 on 7 matching bases. Germline-derived CDR1 and CDR2 are MNHNY and SVGAGI (reference sequence). The CDR3 contains 15 residues. V lost 6 bases to trimming and J lost 3 bases, with 17 bases between them. CDR3: CASREGGGEKETQYF. The CDR3 region has the DNA TGTGCCAGCAGGGAAGGGGGCGGGGAGAAAGAGACCCAGTACTTC.

Only one count was recorded for this clone. The rearrangement links TRBV9 to TRBJ1-2; 10 bases match TRBD1. Germline CDR1 is SGDLS and CDR2 is YYNGEE. The trim removed 3 bases at V and 3 bases at J, leaving 17 bases unmatched. The CDR3 covers 19 residues. The CDR3 reads CASSASDRGYGHRDYGYTF. For the CDR3, the DNA is TGTGCCAGCAGCGCCTCGGACAGGGGGTATGGGCATAGGGACTATGGCTACACCTTC. Drawing the rest from reference TRBV9 and TRBJ1-2, the complete variable domain is DSGVTQTPKHLITATGQRVTLRCSPRSGDLSVYWYQQSLDQGLQFLIQYYNGEERAKGNILERFSAQQFPDLHSELNLSSLELGDSALYFCASSASDRGYGHRDYGYTFGSGTRLTVV.

The CDR3 loop reads CASGGDSNTEAFF. The CDR3 nucleotides read TGTGCCAGCGGGGGGGATTCGAACACTGAAGCTTTCTTT. The rearrangement joins TRBV18 to TRBJ1-1, with a possible D match to TRBD1 (5 bases). V was clipped by 8 bases and J by 1 base, with 11 bases between them. The CDR3 totals 13 residues. Germline CDR1 reads KGHSH; CDR2 reads LQKENI.

The V call is TRBV9, the J call TRBJ1-2, with D perhaps TRBD1 (5 bases). Germline V gives CDR1 SGDLS, CDR2 YYNGEE. This CDR3 is built from 15 residues. With 5 bases removed from V and 2 bases from J, the gap between germline ends came to 16 bases. In DNA form, the CDR3 reads TGTGCCAGCAGGCCCGGGGGGGAGGAGAACTATGGCTACACCTTC. This translates into CASRPGGEENYGYTF.

This clone was counted ten times or more. The chain has TRBV11-2 and TRBJ1-2; no clear D. This CDR3 spans 16 amino acids. Trimming stripped 2 bases from V and 0 bases from J, with 13 bases between. CDR1 is SGHAT, CDR2 FQNNGV, per germline. For the CDR3, the DNA is TGTGCCAGCAGCTTATTTGCGGCCGGGGCTAACTATGGCTACACCTTC. This codes for CASSLFAAGANYGYTF.

This chain joins TRBV9 and TRBJ2-1, with D hard to call. Per the germline V gene, CDR1 is SGDLS and CDR2 is YYNGEE. The germline V and J ends were trimmed by 0 bases and 0 bases, with 7 bases remaining between them. The length of the CDR3 is 15 residues. This CDR3 reads CASSVDSGSYNEQFF. For the CDR3, the DNA is TGTGCCAGCAGCGTAGATTCGGGCTCCTACAATGAGCAGTTCTTC.

The CDR3 here is CASSTQPLNTEAFF. The CDR3 DNA reads TGCGCCAGCAGCACCCAACCTCTAAACACTGAAGCTTTCTTT. The chain couples TRBV5-1 to TRBJ1-1; D remains unclear. CDR3 length equals 14 residues. Trimming removed 4 bases at V and 2 bases at J, with 12 bases between. The germline CDR1 and CDR2 sequences are SGHRS and YFSETQ.

The chain recombines TRBV6-1 with TRBJ1-5; D is perhaps TRBD1 (5 bases). CDR3 length: 15 amino acids. The germline CDR1 and CDR2 sequences are MNHNS and SASEGT. With 5 bases removed from V and 5 bases from J, the gap between germline ends came to 16 bases. CDR3 loop: CASSRTSHNYQPQHF. Written as DNA, the CDR3 is TGTGCCAGCAGTAGGACATCCCACAATTATCAGCCCCAGCATTTT.